This is a list of T cell receptor beta chains from one sample in a study of cytomegalovirus exposure and HLA in healthy donors. Clones were sequenced by immunoSEQ multiplex PCR, and TCRdb holds only the in-frame ones, with some missing. The table shows 100,000 to 150,000 clones, with around 81% occurring only once. Sequenced material: PBMCs. The receptors stem from a female donor in good health and CMV-seronegative. Both conserved end residues are part of each CDR3. The order of the fields is J gene, D gene, clone size, V gene, CDR3 DNA, CDR3 protein. The D gene is left open where the match is weak. A clone size is listed for some rows: how often the clone was seen (once, few, many), or a class if it is expanded.

j_call: TRBJ1-3
d_call: TRBD1
clone_size: -
v_call: TRBV6-5
cdr3_nt: TGTGCCAGCAGCCGAAGCGACAGGGAAGGAAACACCATATATTTT
cdr3_aa: CASSRSDREGNTIYF

j_call: TRBJ1-2
d_call: TRBD1
clone_size: few
v_call: TRBV5-1
cdr3_nt: TGCGCCAGCAGCTCCTCAGGGGGCGGAGGCTATGGCTACACCTTC
cdr3_aa: CASSSSGGGGYGYTF

j_call: TRBJ2-1
d_call: -
clone_size: -
v_call: TRBV12-1
cdr3_nt: TGTGCCAGCAGCTTTGTGGGGGCCGCCGGAAATGAGCAGTTCTTC
cdr3_aa: CASSFVGAAGNEQFF

j_call: TRBJ1-6
d_call: TRBD1
clone_size: -
v_call: TRBV13
cdr3_nt: TGTGCCAGCAGCTTGATGCGGACAGGGTTGGGATCACCCCTCCACTTT
cdr3_aa: CASSLMRTGLGSPLHF

j_call: TRBJ1-1
d_call: -
clone_size: -
v_call: TRBV11-2
cdr3_nt: TGTGCCAGCGGTGGGGGGTTCTCGAACACTGAAGCTTTCTTT
cdr3_aa: CASGGGFSNTEAFF

j_call: TRBJ2-5
d_call: -
clone_size: -
v_call: TRBV30
cdr3_nt: TGTGCCTGGAGAGTCCACGGGGTGCAAGAGACCCAGTACTTC
cdr3_aa: CAWRVHGVQETQYF

j_call: TRBJ2-1
d_call: -
clone_size: -
v_call: TRBV28
cdr3_nt: TGTGCCAGCAGTTTATGGTTGGGCAGTTTATCCTCCGATGAGCAGTTCTTC
cdr3_aa: CASSLWLGSLSSDEQFF

j_call: TRBJ2-2
d_call: -
clone_size: -
v_call: TRBV5-1
cdr3_nt: TGCGCCAGCAGCCCCCCTAACACCGGGGAGCTGTTTTTT
cdr3_aa: CASSPPNTGELFF

j_call: TRBJ2-3
d_call: TRBD2
clone_size: -
v_call: TRBV6-9
cdr3_nt: TGTGCCAGCAGTTACCTAGCGGCAGATACGCAGTATTTT
cdr3_aa: CASSYLAADTQYF

j_call: TRBJ2-7
d_call: -
clone_size: -
v_call: TRBV13
cdr3_nt: TGTGCCAGCAGCTTAGGGGCCGTGGTGTACGAGCAGTACTTC
cdr3_aa: CASSLGAVVYEQYF

j_call: TRBJ2-5
d_call: -
clone_size: -
v_call: TRBV5-5
cdr3_nt: TGTGCCAGCAGCCCGCAGGGGATCGCGGAGACCCAGTACTTC
cdr3_aa: CASSPQGIAETQYF

j_call: TRBJ1-1
d_call: TRBD1
clone_size: -
v_call: TRBV6-1
cdr3_nt: TGTGCAACAGGGGGCATAGGCACTGAAGCTTTCTTT
cdr3_aa: CATGGIGTEAFF

j_call: TRBJ1-5
d_call: TRBD1
clone_size: -
v_call: TRBV27
cdr3_nt: TGTGCCAGCAGTCTACAGACAGGGGGCGGAAATCAGCCCCAGCATTTT
cdr3_aa: CASSLQTGGGNQPQHF

j_call: TRBJ1-6
d_call: -
clone_size: -
v_call: TRBV7-8
cdr3_nt: TGTGCCAGCAGCTTACTACGTCAGGGGCGGCCTTCACCCCTCCACTTT
cdr3_aa: CASSLLRQGRPSPLHF

j_call: TRBJ2-3
d_call: -
clone_size: -
v_call: TRBV9
cdr3_nt: TGTGCCAGCAGCATCGGTGTCGGGACAGATACGCAGTATTTT
cdr3_aa: CASSIGVGTDTQYF

j_call: TRBJ1-2
d_call: -
clone_size: -
v_call: TRBV7-9
cdr3_nt: TGTTCCGGGGGGACTGGGAGAGGCTACACCTTC
cdr3_aa: CSGGTGRGYTF

j_call: TRBJ1-1
d_call: -
clone_size: -
v_call: TRBV30
cdr3_nt: TGTGCCTGGAGTGACAGGTGGGAAGCTTTCTTT
cdr3_aa: CAWSDRWEAFF

j_call: TRBJ2-5
d_call: TRBD2
clone_size: -
v_call: TRBV9
cdr3_nt: TGTGCCAGCAGCGGTGGCCTAGCGGGGGAAGAGACCCAGTACTTC
cdr3_aa: CASSGGLAGEETQYF

j_call: TRBJ2-3
d_call: TRBD2
clone_size: -
v_call: TRBV6-4
cdr3_nt: TGTGCCAGCAGTGACGCGGGGGGCACAGATACGCAGTATTTT
cdr3_aa: CASSDAGGTDTQYF

j_call: TRBJ2-3
d_call: -
clone_size: -
v_call: TRBV7-2
cdr3_nt: TGTGCCAGCAGCTTAGCCGGCGGCATCACAGATACGCAGTATTTT
cdr3_aa: CASSLAGGITDTQYF

j_call: TRBJ1-1
d_call: -
clone_size: once
v_call: TRBV6-5
cdr3_nt: TGTGCCAGCAGCTCCGGGACACTGCCCCCTGAAGCTTTCTTT
cdr3_aa: CASSSGTLPPEAFF

j_call: TRBJ2-7
d_call: TRBD2
clone_size: -
v_call: TRBV9
cdr3_nt: TGTGCCAGCAGCGTTGGGGCCGGGGGGAGGTTCGACGAGCAGTACTTC
cdr3_aa: CASSVGAGGRFDEQYF

j_call: TRBJ2-1
d_call: TRBD2
clone_size: -
v_call: TRBV7-8
cdr3_nt: TGTGCCAGCAGCTTATACCCTAGCGGAGAATACAATGAGCAGTTCTTC
cdr3_aa: CASSLYPSGEYNEQFF

j_call: TRBJ1-3
d_call: TRBD1
clone_size: -
v_call: TRBV7-9
cdr3_nt: TGTGCCAGCAGCCCAGGGACAGGGGAAAACACCATATATTTT
cdr3_aa: CASSPGTGENTIYF

j_call: TRBJ1-1
d_call: -
clone_size: -
v_call: TRBV13
cdr3_nt: TGTGCCAGCAGCTTGACAGGAAACACTGAAGCTTTCTTT
cdr3_aa: CASSLTGNTEAFF

j_call: TRBJ2-6
d_call: -
clone_size: -
v_call: TRBV5-1
cdr3_nt: TGCGCCAGCAGCTCAGGTGGGTCGGGGTCTGGGGCCAACGTCCTGACTTTC
cdr3_aa: CASSSGGSGSGANVLTF

j_call: TRBJ1-2
d_call: TRBD1
clone_size: -
v_call: TRBV27
cdr3_nt: TGTGCCAGCAGTCTCCGAGGGGACAGGGTATATGGCTACACCTTC
cdr3_aa: CASSLRGDRVYGYTF

j_call: TRBJ2-2
d_call: TRBD2
clone_size: once
v_call: TRBV6-5
cdr3_nt: TGTGCCAGCAGTTACGAGGGAGGGATCGTCACCGGGGAGCTGTTTTTT
cdr3_aa: CASSYEGGIVTGELFF

j_call: TRBJ2-1
d_call: -
clone_size: -
v_call: TRBV6-4
cdr3_nt: TGTGCCAGCAGTGAATCTAGCCAGCGCGAGCAGTTCTTC
cdr3_aa: CASSESSQREQFF

j_call: TRBJ2-7
d_call: -
clone_size: -
v_call: TRBV7-3
cdr3_nt: TGTGCCAGCAGCTTATCTCAGGCTTTCTCCTACGAGCAGTACTTC
cdr3_aa: CASSLSQAFSYEQYF

j_call: TRBJ2-3
d_call: -
clone_size: -
v_call: TRBV7-3
cdr3_nt: TGTGCCAGCAGCCCAAGACTAGATTGGGCAGATACGCAGTATTTT
cdr3_aa: CASSPRLDWADTQYF

j_call: TRBJ2-7
d_call: TRBD1
clone_size: -
v_call: TRBV5-6
cdr3_nt: TGTGCCAGCAGCATTGCCGGGACAGGGGGTAAAGAGCAGTACTTC
cdr3_aa: CASSIAGTGGKEQYF

j_call: TRBJ2-7
d_call: TRBD1
clone_size: -
v_call: TRBV19
cdr3_nt: TGTGCCAGTAGCCCGGGACAGGGGGCCTACGAGCAGTACTTC
cdr3_aa: CASSPGQGAYEQYF

j_call: TRBJ1-2
d_call: -
clone_size: -
v_call: TRBV28
cdr3_nt: TGTGCCAGCAGTTGGGACATAATTTCCTATGGCTACACCTTC
cdr3_aa: CASSWDIISYGYTF

j_call: TRBJ2-4
d_call: -
clone_size: -
v_call: TRBV28
cdr3_nt: TGTGCCAGCAGCAGTTGGGTCAAAAACAGTCAGTACTTC
cdr3_aa: CASSSWVKNSQYF

j_call: TRBJ1-2
d_call: -
clone_size: -
v_call: TRBV7-6
cdr3_nt: TGTGCCAGCAGCTTAACGACAGAGAACTATGGCTATACCTTC
cdr3_aa: CASSLTTENYGYTF

j_call: TRBJ2-1
d_call: TRBD2
clone_size: -
v_call: TRBV28
cdr3_nt: TGTGCCAGCAGCCCAATAGTAGCGGGAGGTAATGAGCAGTTCTTC
cdr3_aa: CASSPIVAGGNEQFF

j_call: TRBJ2-7
d_call: -
clone_size: once
v_call: TRBV6-4
cdr3_nt: TGTGCCATCAAGAAAGGGGGGGGCTACCGCTACGAGCAGTACTTC
cdr3_aa: CAIKKGGGYRYEQYF

j_call: TRBJ2-1
d_call: TRBD2
clone_size: -
v_call: TRBV7-3
cdr3_nt: TGTGCCAGTAATTCCGGGACTAGCTACGATGAGCAGTTCTTC
cdr3_aa: CASNSGTSYDEQFF

j_call: TRBJ2-1
d_call: TRBD2
clone_size: once
v_call: TRBV7-9
cdr3_nt: TGTGCCAGCAAAAGGTCCGCGGGAGGTATAAGGTACAATGAGCAGTTCTTC
cdr3_aa: CASKRSAGGIRYNEQFF